Sequencing of this T cell receptor (beta chain) was carried out in a study of blood T cell repertoires in COVID-19. V was cut by 5 bases and J by 0 bases, with 8 bases left in between. CDR1 and CDR2 from the germline V gene are GTSNPN and SVGIG (reference sequence). The CDR3 extends over 12 amino acids. Clinical history as reported by participants underpinned cohort assignment. Data came from immunoSEQ multiplex PCR; TCRdb stores just in-frame clones and leaves some out. The sample has about 220,000 clones, just under 85% seen once; the top ten hold approximately 1.3%. The source is a woman in her thirties or forties with acute COVID-19. The rearrangement links TRBV30 to TRBJ2-7; D might be TRBD2 (5 bases). Source material: PBMCs or T cells enriched from blood (not recorded which). As DNA, the CDR3 is TGTGCCTGGGGCGGGTTCTCCTACGAGCAGTACTTC. Translation: CAWGGFSYEQYF.